A selection of T cell receptor beta chains follows, all from one sample in a study of T-cell memory formation after mild COVID-19. A single record per CDR3 protein comes from TCRdb applying MiXCR to the 5' RACE reads. Found here are a few hundred thousand distinct CDR3 sequences, approximately 23% of them singletons; the top ten hold approximately 13%. The sequenced sample consisted of PBMCs or a T cell subset sorted from them (not recorded which). The receptors originated from an adult woman who had mild COVID-19 (a few samples of this study predate the infection). Cell type and time point are not known. The conserved cysteine and the conserved F or W are not part of the CDR3 here.

AIPSSGRPGGELF,TRBJ2-2,TRBV12-3/TRBV12-4
ASSRTSGPYNEQF,TRBJ2-1,TRBV7-9
ASSTGTGPLEQY,TRBJ2-7,TRBV12-3/TRBV12-4
ASSLPEAF,TRBJ1-1,TRBV7-9
SVEDEGGSYEQY,TRBJ2-7,TRBV29-1
ASSQDRSQSYEQY,TRBJ2-7,TRBV3-1
ATSRESPYNEQF,TRBJ2-1,TRBV15
ASSYSGASTDTQY,TRBJ2-3,TRBV7-9
ASSQDRDSPLH,TRBJ1-6,TRBV11-2
ASSASGREEQY,TRBJ2-7,TRBV12-3/TRBV12-4
ASTSGHPGELF,TRBJ2-2,TRBV12-3/TRBV12-4
ASSYSGAHGYT,TRBJ1-2,TRBV6-5
ASSLVSGLSSYEQY,TRBJ2-7,TRBV7-9